This T cell receptor beta chain was obtained from a study of T-cell reconstitution after alpha-beta-depleted transplantation in children (dated by TCRdb to the mid-2010s). Concerning the study at large: Using TCR repertoire profiling, the study followed T-cell immune reconstitution in a quantitative way in children after TCRalphabeta/CD19-depleted allogeneic hematopoietic cell transplantation.

The library was prepared using PCR. The sequencer listed for this sample is Illumina HiSeq 2500. Molecular barcoding was employed in the preparation of TCR libraries, with unique molecular identifiers being used to normalize TCRbeta repertoire quantification. Using fastp trimming at Q25 and MiXCR clonotype assembly, TCRdb reanalyzed the public sequencing data and kept in-frame beta chains. Rows with a matching CDR3 protein are joined into one entry that keeps the most common DNA and genes. The sample has hundreds of thousands of distinct CDR3 sequences on record, about 14% of them singletons. Jointly, the top ten make up around 4.5% of the sample. Looking up the germline V gene yields CDR1 MDHEN and CDR2 SYDVKM. Deletion took 7 bases off V and 7 bases off J, with a span of 8 bases between the germline ends. The CDR3, cysteine through phenylalanine, is 12 amino acids long. Left in the record is the CDR3 DNA by itself, 36 bases read in frame from the first base.

This clonotype was detected a few times. Its antigen is not yet known. One base away there is no much larger clone; base qualities are not given. The clonotype originates from a human donor who donated a stem cell graft to a child with Fanconi anemia. The sample in question was PBMCs, obtained from the stem cell graft. The V and J genes are TRBV28 and TRBJ1-6; no D gene can be assigned with confidence. The CDR3 region reads CASTQPNSPLHF. The nucleotides are TGTGCCAGCACACAACCGAATTCACCCCTCCACTTT.